Here is one TCR beta chain with its context. The data were taken from a study of neoadjuvant nivolumab and ipilimumab in lung cancer. V gave up 2 bases and J gave up 5 bases, with 21 bases separating them. Germline CDR1 is GTSNPN and CDR2 is SVGIG (reference sequence). This CDR3 is built from 16 residues. Repertoires were generated with immunoSEQ multiplex PCR, while TCRdb's copy carries only in-frame clones and drops some. In the table there are tens of thousands of clones, 82% of which are singletons. The J gene is TRBJ1-1, the V gene TRBV30; no definite D call. The input for sequencing was tumor tissue, taken after neoadjuvant nivolumab, alone or with ipilimumab, at or shortly before surgery. This TCR derives from an adult with non-small cell lung cancer. The CDR3 DNA reads TGTGCCTGGAGTCCGCTGAAGGGAACCTTGTCGACTGAAGCTTTCTTT. Translated: CAWSPLKGTLSTEAFF.